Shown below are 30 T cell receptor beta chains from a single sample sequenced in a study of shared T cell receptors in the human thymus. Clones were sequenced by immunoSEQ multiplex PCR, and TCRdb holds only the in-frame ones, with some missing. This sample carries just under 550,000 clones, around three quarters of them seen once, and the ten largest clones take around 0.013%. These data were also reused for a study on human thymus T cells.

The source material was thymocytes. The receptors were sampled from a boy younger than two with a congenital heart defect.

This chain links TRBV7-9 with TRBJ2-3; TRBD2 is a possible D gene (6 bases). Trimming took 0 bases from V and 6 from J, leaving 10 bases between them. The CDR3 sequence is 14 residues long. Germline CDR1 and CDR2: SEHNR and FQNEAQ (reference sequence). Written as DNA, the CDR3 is TGTGCCAGCAGCTTAGCGTTGGGGAGGGATACGCAGTATTTT. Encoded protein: CASSLALGRDTQYF. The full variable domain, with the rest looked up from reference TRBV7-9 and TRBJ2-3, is DTGVSQNPRHKITKRGQNVTFRCDPISEHNRLYWYRQTLGQGPEFLTYFQNEAQLEKSRLLSDRFSAERPKGSFSTLEIQRTEQGDSAMYLCASSLALGRDTQYFGPGTRLTVL.

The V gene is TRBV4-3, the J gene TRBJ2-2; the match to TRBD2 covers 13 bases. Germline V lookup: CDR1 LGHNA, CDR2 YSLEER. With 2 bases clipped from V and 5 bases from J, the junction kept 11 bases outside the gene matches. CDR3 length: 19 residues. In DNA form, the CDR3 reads TGCGCCAGCAGCCAAACTCGGACTAGCGGGAGAACAAGAACCGGGGAGCTGTTTTTT. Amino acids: CASSQTRTSGRTRTGELFF.

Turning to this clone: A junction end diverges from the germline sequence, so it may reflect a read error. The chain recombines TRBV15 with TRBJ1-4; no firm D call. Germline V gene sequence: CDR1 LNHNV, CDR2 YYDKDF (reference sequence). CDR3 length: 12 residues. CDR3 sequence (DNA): TGTGCCACCAGCAGGACTAAGGAAAAACTGTTTTTT. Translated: CATSRTKEKLFF. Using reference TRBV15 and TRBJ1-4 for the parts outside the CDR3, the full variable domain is DAMVIQNPRYQVTQFGKPVTLSCSQTLNHNVMYWYQQKSSQAPKLLFHYYDKDFNNEADTPDNFQSRRPNTSFCFLDIRSPGLGDTAMYLCATSRTKEKLFFGSGTQLSVL.

CDR3 bases: TGTGCCTGGAGTTCTTCTAGCGGGAGTCTTGGTGAGCAGTTCTTC. Its protein is CAWSSSSGSLGEQFF. The chain combines TRBV30 with TRBJ2-1; TRBD2 aligns across 10 bases. The CDR3 contains 15 residues. Germline CDR1 reads GTSNPN; CDR2 reads SVGIG (reference sequence). V dropped 2 bases and J dropped 9; count of bases not matched to a gene: 10.

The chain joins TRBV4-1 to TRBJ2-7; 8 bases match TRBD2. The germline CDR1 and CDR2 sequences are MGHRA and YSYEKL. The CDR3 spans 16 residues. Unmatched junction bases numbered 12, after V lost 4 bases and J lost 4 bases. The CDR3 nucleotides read TGCGCCAGCAGCCGCCCAGTAGGAGCGGGAGCGTACGAGCAGTACTTC. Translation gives CASSRPVGAGAYEQYF.

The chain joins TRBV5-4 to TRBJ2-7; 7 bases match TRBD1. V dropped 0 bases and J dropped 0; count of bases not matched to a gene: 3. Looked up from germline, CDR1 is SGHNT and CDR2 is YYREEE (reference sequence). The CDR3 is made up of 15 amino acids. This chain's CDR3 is CASSLGDRDSYEQYF. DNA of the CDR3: TGTGCCAGCAGCTTGGGGGACAGAGACTCCTACGAGCAGTACTTC.

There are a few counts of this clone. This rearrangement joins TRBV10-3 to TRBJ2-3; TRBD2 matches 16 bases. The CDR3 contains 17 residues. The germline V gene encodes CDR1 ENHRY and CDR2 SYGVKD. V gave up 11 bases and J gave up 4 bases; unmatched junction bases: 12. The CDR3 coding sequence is TGTGCCGCCAAGGAGGGACTAGCGGGAGGGCCGCCAGATACGCAGTATTTT. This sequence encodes CAAKEGLAGGPPDTQYF.

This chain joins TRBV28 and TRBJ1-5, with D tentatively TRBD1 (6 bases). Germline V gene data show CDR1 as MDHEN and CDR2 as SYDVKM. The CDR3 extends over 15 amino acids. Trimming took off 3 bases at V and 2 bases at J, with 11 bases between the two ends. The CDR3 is CASSLRGLGNQPQHF. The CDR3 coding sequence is TGTGCCAGCAGTTTGAGGGGGTTGGGCAATCAGCCCCAGCATTTT.

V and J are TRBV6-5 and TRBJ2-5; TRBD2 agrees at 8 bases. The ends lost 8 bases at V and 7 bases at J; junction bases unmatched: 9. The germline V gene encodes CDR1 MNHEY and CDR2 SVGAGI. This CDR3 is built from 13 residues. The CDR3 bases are TGTGCCAGCGCTCCCGGGACTAGACCGACCCAGTACTTC. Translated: CASAPGTRPTQYF.

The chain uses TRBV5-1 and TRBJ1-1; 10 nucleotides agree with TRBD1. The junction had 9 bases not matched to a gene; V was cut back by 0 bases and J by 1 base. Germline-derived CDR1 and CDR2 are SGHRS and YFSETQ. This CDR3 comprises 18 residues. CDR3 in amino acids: CASSLDLRTGGKNTEAFF. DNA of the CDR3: TGCGCCAGCAGCTTGGATCTGAGGACAGGGGGTAAGAACACTGAAGCTTTCTTT. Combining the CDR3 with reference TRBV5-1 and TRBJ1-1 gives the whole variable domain KAGVTQTPRYLIKTRGQQVTLSCSPISGHRSVSWYQQTPGQGLQFLFEYFSETQRNKGNFPGRFSGRQFSNSRSEMNVSTLELGDSALYLCASSLDLRTGGKNTEAFFGQGTRLTVV.

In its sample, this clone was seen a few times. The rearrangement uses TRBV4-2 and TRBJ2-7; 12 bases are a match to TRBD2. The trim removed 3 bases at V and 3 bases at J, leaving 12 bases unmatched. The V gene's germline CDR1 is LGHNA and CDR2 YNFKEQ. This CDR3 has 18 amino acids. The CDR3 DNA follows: TGTGCCAGCAGCCACGCCGCACCCCTAGCGGGAGGGCTCTACGAGCAGTACTTC. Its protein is CASSHAAPLAGGLYEQYF.

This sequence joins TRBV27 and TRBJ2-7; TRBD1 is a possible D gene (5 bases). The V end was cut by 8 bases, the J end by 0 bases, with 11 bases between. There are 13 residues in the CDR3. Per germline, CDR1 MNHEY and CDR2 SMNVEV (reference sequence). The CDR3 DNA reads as TGTGCCAGCGGCCGACAGTTCTCCTACGAGCAGTACTTC. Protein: CASGRQFSYEQYF.

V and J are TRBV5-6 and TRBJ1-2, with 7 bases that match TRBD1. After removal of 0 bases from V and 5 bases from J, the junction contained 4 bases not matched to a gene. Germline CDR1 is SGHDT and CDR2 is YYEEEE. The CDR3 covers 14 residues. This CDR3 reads CASSLGQGLYGYTF. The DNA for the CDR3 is TGTGCCAGCAGCTTGGGACAGGGTCTTTATGGCTACACCTTC.

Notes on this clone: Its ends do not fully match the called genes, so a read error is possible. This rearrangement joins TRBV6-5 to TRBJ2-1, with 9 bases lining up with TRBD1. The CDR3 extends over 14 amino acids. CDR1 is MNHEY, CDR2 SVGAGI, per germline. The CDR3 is CATSGTGSYNEQFF. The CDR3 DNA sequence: TGTGCCACCAGTGGGACAGGGTCCTACAATGAGCAGTTCTTC.

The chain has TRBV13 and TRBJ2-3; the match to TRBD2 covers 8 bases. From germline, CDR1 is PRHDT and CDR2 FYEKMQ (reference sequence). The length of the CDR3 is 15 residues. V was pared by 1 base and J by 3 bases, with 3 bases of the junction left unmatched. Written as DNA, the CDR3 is TGTGCCAGCAGCTTAGACGCGGGAGGAACAGATACGCAGTATTTT. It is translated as CASSLDAGGTDTQYF. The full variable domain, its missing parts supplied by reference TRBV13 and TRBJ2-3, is AAGVIQSPRHLIKEKRETATLKCYPIPRHDTVYWYQQGPGQDPQFLISFYEKMQSDKGSIPDRFSAQQFSDYHSELNMSSLELGDSALYFCASSLDAGGTDTQYFGPGTRLTVL.

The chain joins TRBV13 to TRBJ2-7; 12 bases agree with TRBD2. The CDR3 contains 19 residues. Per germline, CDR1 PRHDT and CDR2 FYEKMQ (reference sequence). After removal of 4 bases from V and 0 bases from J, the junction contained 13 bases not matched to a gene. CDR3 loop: CASSSILGLAGSSSYEQYF. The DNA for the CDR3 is TGTGCCAGCAGCTCCATATTAGGACTAGCGGGATCTAGCTCCTACGAGCAGTACTTC.

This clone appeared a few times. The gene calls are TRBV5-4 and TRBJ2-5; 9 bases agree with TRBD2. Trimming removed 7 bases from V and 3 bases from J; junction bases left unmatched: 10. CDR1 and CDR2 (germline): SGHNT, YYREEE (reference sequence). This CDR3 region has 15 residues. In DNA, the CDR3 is TGTGCCAGCCGCGGGCGGGAGGGGGAGGAAGAGACCCAGTACTTC. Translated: CASRGREGEEETQYF.

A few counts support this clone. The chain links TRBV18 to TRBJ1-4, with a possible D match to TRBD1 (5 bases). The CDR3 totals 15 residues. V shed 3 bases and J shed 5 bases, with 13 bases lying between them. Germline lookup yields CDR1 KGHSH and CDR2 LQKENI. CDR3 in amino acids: CASSPVREENEKLFF. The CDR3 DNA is TGTGCCAGCTCACCGGTCAGGGAAGAGAATGAAAAACTGTTTTTT.

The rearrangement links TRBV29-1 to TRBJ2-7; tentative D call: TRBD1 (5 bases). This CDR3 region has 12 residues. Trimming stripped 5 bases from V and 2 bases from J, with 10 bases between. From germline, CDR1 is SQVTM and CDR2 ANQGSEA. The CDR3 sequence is CSVLDSTYEQYF. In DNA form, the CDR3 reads TGCAGCGTTCTCGACAGTACCTACGAGCAGTACTTC.

The CDR3 DNA sequence: TGCAGCGTTGGAATCGGGACAGGGGGCGCGACAGATACGCAGTATTTT. This gives the protein CSVGIGTGGATDTQYF. This chain uses TRBV29-1 with TRBJ2-3; TRBD1 aligns across 12 bases. The CDR3 spans 16 residues. Germline CDR1 SQVTM, CDR2 ANQGSEA. J gave up 3 bases and V 4 bases, and 8 bases lay outside the gene matches.

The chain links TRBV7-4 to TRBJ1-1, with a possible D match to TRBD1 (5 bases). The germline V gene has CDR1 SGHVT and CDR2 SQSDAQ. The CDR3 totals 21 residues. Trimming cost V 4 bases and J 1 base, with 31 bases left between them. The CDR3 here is CASSSFIWDSGPSITNTEAFF. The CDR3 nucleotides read TGTGCCAGCAGCTCCTTTATTTGGGACTCGGGCCCTTCAATCACGAACACTGAAGCTTTCTTT. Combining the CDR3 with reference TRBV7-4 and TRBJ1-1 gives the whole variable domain GAGVSQSPRYKVAKRGRDVALRCDSISGHVTLYWYRQTLGQGSEVLTYSQSDAQRDKSGRPSGRFSAERPERSVSTLKIQRTEQGDSAVYLCASSSFIWDSGPSITNTEAFFGQGTRLTVV.

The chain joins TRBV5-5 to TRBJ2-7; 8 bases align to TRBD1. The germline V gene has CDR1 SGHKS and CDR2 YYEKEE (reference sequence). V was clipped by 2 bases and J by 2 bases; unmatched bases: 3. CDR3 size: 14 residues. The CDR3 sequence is CASSFRDRTYEQYF. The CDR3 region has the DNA TGTGCCAGCAGCTTCCGGGACAGGACCTACGAGCAGTACTTC.

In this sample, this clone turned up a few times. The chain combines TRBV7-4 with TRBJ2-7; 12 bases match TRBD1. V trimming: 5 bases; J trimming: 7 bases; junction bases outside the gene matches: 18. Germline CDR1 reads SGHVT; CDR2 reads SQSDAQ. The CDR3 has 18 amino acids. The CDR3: CASSPYLWGGQGAGEQYF. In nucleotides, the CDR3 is TGTGCCAGCAGCCCCTACTTATGGGGGGGACAGGGGGCGGGAGAGCAGTACTTC.

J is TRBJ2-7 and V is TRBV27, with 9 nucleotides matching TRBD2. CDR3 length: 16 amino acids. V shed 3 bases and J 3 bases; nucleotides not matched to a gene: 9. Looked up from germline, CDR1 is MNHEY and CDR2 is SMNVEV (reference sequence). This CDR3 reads CASSLSASGKVYEQYF. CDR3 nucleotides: TGTGCCAGCAGTTTGTCGGCTAGCGGGAAGGTCTACGAGCAGTACTTC.

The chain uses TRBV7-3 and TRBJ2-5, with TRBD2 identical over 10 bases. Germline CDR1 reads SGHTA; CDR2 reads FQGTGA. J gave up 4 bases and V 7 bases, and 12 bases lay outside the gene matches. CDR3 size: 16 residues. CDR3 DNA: TGTGCCAGCATCGCGACTAGCGGGCTTGGGGGAGAGACCCAGTACTTC. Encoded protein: CASIATSGLGGETQYF. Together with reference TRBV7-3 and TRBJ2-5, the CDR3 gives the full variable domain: GAGVSQTPSNKVTEKGKYVELRCDPISGHTALYWYRQSLGQGPEFLIYFQGTGAADDSGLPNDRFFAVRPEGSVSTLKIQRTERGDSAVYLCASIATSGLGGETQYFGPGTRLLVL.

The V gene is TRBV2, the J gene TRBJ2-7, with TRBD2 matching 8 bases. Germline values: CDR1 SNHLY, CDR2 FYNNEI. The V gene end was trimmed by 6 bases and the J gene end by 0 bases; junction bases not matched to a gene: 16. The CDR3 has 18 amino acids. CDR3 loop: CASRPGGASPNYSYEQYF. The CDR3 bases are TGTGCCAGCAGGCCCGGGGGGGCCTCGCCTAATTACTCCTACGAGCAGTACTTC.

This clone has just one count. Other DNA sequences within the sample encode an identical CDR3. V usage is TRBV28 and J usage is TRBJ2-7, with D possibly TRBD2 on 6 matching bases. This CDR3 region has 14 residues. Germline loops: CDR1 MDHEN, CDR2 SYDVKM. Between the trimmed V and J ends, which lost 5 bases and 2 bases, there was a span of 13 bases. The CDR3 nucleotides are TGTGCCAGCAGTCCCCGCACGGGGGCCTACGAGCAGTACTTC. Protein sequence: CASSPRTGAYEQYF.

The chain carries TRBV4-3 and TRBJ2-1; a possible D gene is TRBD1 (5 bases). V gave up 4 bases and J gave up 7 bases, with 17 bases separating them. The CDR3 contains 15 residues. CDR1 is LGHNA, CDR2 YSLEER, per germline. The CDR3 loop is CASSLQGGRANEQFF. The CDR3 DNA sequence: TGCGCCAGCAGCCTCCAGGGTGGCCGGGCAAATGAGCAGTTCTTC.

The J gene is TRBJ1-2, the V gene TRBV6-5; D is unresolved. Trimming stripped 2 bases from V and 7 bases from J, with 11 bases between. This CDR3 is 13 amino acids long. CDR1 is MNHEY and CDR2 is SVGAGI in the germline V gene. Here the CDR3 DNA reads TGTGCCAGCAGTTACGTGGGTTCAGGTGGCTACACCTTC. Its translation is CASSYVGSGGYTF.

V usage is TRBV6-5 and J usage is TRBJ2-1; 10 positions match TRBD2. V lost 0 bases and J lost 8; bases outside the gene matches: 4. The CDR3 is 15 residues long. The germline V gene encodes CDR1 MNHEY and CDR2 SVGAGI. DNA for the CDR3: TGTGCCAGCAGTTACTCGGAGCGGGAGGGCGATGAGCAGTTCTTC. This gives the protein CASSYSEREGDEQFF.